Below are 27 T cell receptor beta chains sequenced from a single sample in a study of blood T cell repertoires in COVID-19. Using immunoSEQ multiplex PCR, the repertoire was profiled, and TCRdb retains in-frame clones only, with some absent. The profile shows over 50,000 clones, 65% to 85% of them singletons. Sequencing used PBMCs or T cells enriched from blood (not recorded which). These receptors all come from a woman in her 40s with acute COVID-19.

The chain carries TRBV21-1 and TRBJ1-1. TRBV21-1 is given as a pseudogene. The CDR3 loop spans 14 amino acids. This CDR3 reads CASSLGGGTTEAFF. CDR3 nucleotides: TGTGCCAGCAGCCTTGGCGGGGGAACCACTGAAGCTTTCTTT.

This chain uses TRBV10-3 with TRBJ2-7, with D tentatively TRBD2 (5 bases). CDR1 ENHRY and CDR2 SYGVKD come from the germline V gene. Deletions cut 2 bases from V and 2 bases from J, with 19 bases between. There are 17 residues in the CDR3. As DNA, the CDR3 is TGTGCCATCAGTGAGCTTAGCCGTAGCGCCAAGACCTACGAGCAGTACTTC. Translating it yields CAISELSRSAKTYEQYF.

The count of this clone is one. The chain uses TRBV15 and TRBJ2-3, with D possibly TRBD1 on 5 matching bases. Germline V gene sequence: CDR1 LNHNV, CDR2 YYDKDF (reference sequence). This CDR3 comprises 15 residues. V was pared by 1 base and J by 3 bases, with 11 bases between. CDR3 loop: CATSRGRVSTDTQYF. For the CDR3, the DNA is TGTGCCACCAGCAGAGGCAGGGTTAGTACAGATACGCAGTATTTT.

Only a few counts were recorded for this clone. In nucleotides, the CDR3 is TGTGCCAGCAGTTTAAGACAGGGGGCGAAGACCCAGTACTTC. Its protein product is CASSLRQGAKTQYF. V is TRBV28 and J is TRBJ2-5; 10 nucleotides align to TRBD1. Trimming removed 2 bases from V and 6 bases from J; junction bases left unmatched: 3. This CDR3 spans 14 amino acids. Germline CDR1 reads MDHEN; CDR2 reads SYDVKM.

The CDR3 DNA sequence: TGTGCCAGCAGCTTAAAGGGCTCACAGGCCAACGCCTACGAGCAGTACTTC. The encoded protein is CASSLKGSQANAYEQYF. V and J are TRBV7-3 and TRBJ2-7; D possibly corresponds to TRBD1 (5 bases). CDR1 is SGHTA, CDR2 FQGTGA, per germline. Deletions cut 1 base from V and 2 bases from J, with 18 bases between. CDR3 length equals 17 residues.

The CDR3 here is CASSLVSGLVSYEQYF. For the CDR3, the DNA is TGTGCCAGCAGCTTAGTCTCGGGACTAGTCTCCTACGAGCAGTACTTC. The V and J genes are TRBV7-6 and TRBJ2-7, with TRBD2 matching 8 bases. V dropped 1 base and J dropped 0; count of bases not matched to a gene: 5. The CDR3 is 16 residues long. Looked up from germline, CDR1 is SGHVS and CDR2 is FNYEAQ.

The gene calls are TRBV6-5 and TRBJ1-1, with 8 bases matching TRBD1. The CDR3 length is 13 residues. The V and J ends lost 2 bases and 8 bases, in that order; junction bases with no gene match: 4. Germline V gene lookup returns CDR1 MNHEY and CDR2 SVGAGI. Here the CDR3 reads CASSYVTGEEAFF. The CDR3 DNA follows: TGTGCCAGCAGTTACGTGACAGGGGAAGAAGCTTTCTTT.

The chain has TRBV3-1 (or the pseudogene TRBV3-2) and TRBJ2-1; D is unclear. Trimming took off 1 base at V and 9 bases at J, with 7 bases between the two ends. Germline CDR1 is LGHDT and CDR2 is YNNKEL (reference sequence). This CDR3 has 12 residues. CDR3 bases: TGTGCCAGCAGCCAAGCCGAGAGTGAGCAGTTCTTC. Translated, it gives CASSQAESEQFF.

V gene TRBV6-5 combines with J gene TRBJ1-2; perhaps TRBD1 as D (5 bases). V was clipped by 11 bases and J by 9 bases, with 16 bases between them. The CDR3 consists of 11 residues. Per the germline V gene, CDR1 is MNHEY and CDR2 is SVGAGI. The CDR3 DNA sequence: TGTGCCTCCAGGGCCCTCGGTAGCTACACCTTC. Translated, it gives CASRALGSYTF.

This chain links TRBV7-9 with TRBJ2-7, with TRBD1 as a possible D gene (5 bases). This CDR3 comprises 14 residues. Trimming took off 0 bases at V and 3 bases at J, with 9 bases between the two ends. From germline, CDR1 is SEHNR and CDR2 FQNEAQ (reference sequence). As DNA, the CDR3 is TGTGCCAGCAGCTTAGCCGCAGGGTACTACGAGCAGTACTTC. This sequence encodes CASSLAAGYYEQYF.

V and J are TRBV14 and TRBJ1-4; no reliable D call. The V gene lost 1 base and the J gene lost 4 bases, with 7 bases spanning the gap. The CDR3 covers 14 residues. The germline gives CDR1 SGHDN, CDR2 FVKESK. The CDR3 DNA sequence: TGTGCCAGCAGCCAAGTCTCACTTAATGAAAAACTGTTTTTT. Translation: CASSQVSLNEKLFF.

The V gene is TRBV15, the J gene TRBJ1-1; D uncertain. This CDR3 region has 15 residues. Germline CDR1 reads LNHNV; CDR2 reads YYDKDF (reference sequence). V was pared by 0 bases and J by 3 bases, with 11 bases between. The CDR3, as DNA: TGTGCCACCAGCAGAGATCCGGGTTTGGACACTGAAGCTTTCTTT. Translated, it gives CATSRDPGLDTEAFF.

The chain recombines TRBV19 with TRBJ1-4, with D tentatively TRBD1 (5 bases). The germline V and J ends were trimmed by 3 bases and 0 bases, with 8 bases remaining between them. In germline, CDR1 is LNHDA, CDR2 SQIVND (reference sequence). The CDR3 has 15 residues. CDR3 region: CASSIGGTTNEKLFF. In DNA, the CDR3 is TGTGCCAGTAGTATTGGGGGGACAACTAATGAAAAACTGTTTTTT.

The rearrangement links TRBV2 to TRBJ2-1, with 10 bases identical to TRBD2. The CDR3 is 14 residues long. Trimming cost V 5 bases and J 6 bases; bases outside gene matches: 4. Germline CDR1 and CDR2: SNHLY and FYNNEI. In DNA, the CDR3 is TGTGCCAGCAGTAAGCTAGCGGGGGCCAATGAGCAGTTCTTC. This translates into CASSKLAGANEQFF.

The sample holds one count of this clone. This sequence joins TRBV19 and TRBJ1-5, with 7 positions matching TRBD1. Germline assignment: CDR1 LNHDA and CDR2 SQIVND (reference sequence). CDR3 length: 14 amino acids. The V gene end was trimmed by 6 bases and the J gene end by 5 bases; junction bases not matched to a gene: 7. CDR3 protein: CASSSRGEDQPQHF. Here the CDR3 DNA reads TGTGCCAGTAGCTCCAGGGGGGAGGATCAGCCCCAGCATTTT.

The rearrangement links TRBV11-1 to TRBJ2-1, with D possibly matching TRBD2 (5 bases). Trimming took off 4 bases at V and 6 bases at J, with 7 bases between the two ends. The CDR3 totals 12 residues. CDR1 and CDR2 from the germline V gene are SGHAT and FQDESV (reference sequence). Here the CDR3 DNA reads TGTGCCAGCAGCTCTACTAGCAATGAGCAGTTCTTC. Amino acids: CASSSTSNEQFF. Combining the CDR3 with reference TRBV11-1 and TRBJ2-1 gives the whole variable domain EAEVAQSPRYKITEKSQAVAFWCDPISGHATLYWYRQILGQGPELLVQFQDESVVDDSQLPKDRFSAERLKGVDSTLKIQPAELGDSAMYLCASSSTSNEQFFGPGTRLTVL.

J is TRBJ1-3 and V is TRBV19; TRBD1 matches 10 bases. Trimming took 4 bases from V and 5 from J; bases not matched to a gene: 11. The CDR3 contains 17 residues. The germline CDR1 and CDR2 sequences are LNHDA and SQIVND (reference sequence). Here the CDR3 reads CASSTRTGGLDRNTIYF. CDR3 in DNA: TGTGCCAGTAGTACGCGGACAGGGGGGCTTGATAGAAACACCATATATTTT.

This rearrangement joins TRBV5-5 to TRBJ2-3, with TRBD2 as a possible D gene (5 bases). Trimming shortened V by 4 bases and J by 4 bases, and 13 bases separated the two germline ends. CDR3 length: 14 amino acids. Germline loops: CDR1 SGHKS, CDR2 YYEKEE (reference sequence). CDR3 in DNA: TGTGCCAGCAGCGACACTAGAGGGCCAGATACGCAGTATTTT. Translated: CASSDTRGPDTQYF.

V is TRBV28 and J is TRBJ2-1; tentatively, D is TRBD2 (5 bases). V was trimmed by 10 bases and J by 2 bases, leaving 15 bases between them. This CDR3 region has 14 residues. The germline V gene encodes CDR1 MDHEN and CDR2 SYDVKM. CDR3 in DNA: TGTGCCACCACGGGCGGGCGGACCTACAATGAGCAGTTCTTC. It is translated as CATTGGRTYNEQFF.

V gene TRBV28 combines with J gene TRBJ2-1, with 7 bases identical to TRBD1. Trimming cost V 1 base and J 0 bases; bases outside gene matches: 6. This CDR3 has 17 residues. Germline V lookup: CDR1 MDHEN, CDR2 SYDVKM. The CDR3 DNA sequence: TGTGCCAGCAGTTTATCTAGGGGGCGGCGCTCCTACAATGAGCAGTTCTTC. Amino acids: CASSLSRGRRSYNEQFF.

This clone has more than one count but fewer than ten. The chain joins TRBV19 to TRBJ1-2; D is perhaps TRBD1 (6 bases). The CDR3 is 14 residues long. The germline V and J ends were trimmed by 6 bases and 8 bases, with 19 bases remaining between them. CDR1 and CDR2 from the germline V gene are LNHDA and SQIVND (reference sequence). In nucleotides, the CDR3 is TGTGCCAGTAGCCCCGGCGGGGGGCGAAAGGGCTACACCTTC. Translation: CASSPGGGRKGYTF.

J is TRBJ2-2 and V is TRBV15; TRBD2 aligns across 8 bases. Germline CDR1 reads LNHNV; CDR2 reads YYDKDF (reference sequence). With 0 bases clipped from V and 6 bases from J, the junction kept 6 bases outside the gene matches. The CDR3 consists of 16 residues. For the CDR3, the DNA is TGTGCCACCAGCAGAGATCTGAATAGCGGGGCCGGGGAGCTGTTTTTT. It translates to CATSRDLNSGAGELFF.

This clone came up a few times. V gene TRBV28 combines with J gene TRBJ2-1; 8 bases fit TRBD2. CDR1 is MDHEN and CDR2 is SYDVKM in the germline V gene. J gave up 4 bases and V 4 bases, and 3 bases lay outside the gene matches. The CDR3 runs to 14 residues. The CDR3 DNA follows: TGTGCCAGCAGTTCAGCGGGGGAGTACAATGAGCAGTTCTTC. It specifies CASSSAGEYNEQFF.

The chain joins TRBV28 to TRBJ2-3; possible D gene TRBD2, 6 bases. The CDR3 contains 19 residues. Per germline, CDR1 MDHEN and CDR2 SYDVKM. The germline V and J ends were trimmed by 2 bases and 2 bases, with 23 bases remaining between them. For the CDR3, the DNA is TGTGCCAGCAGTTTACCAGACGAATTGTCTAGCGAACTCACAGATACGCAGTATTTT. This sequence encodes CASSLPDELSSELTDTQYF.

This chain connects TRBV6-4 to TRBJ1-6, with D possibly being TRBD1 (5 bases). V was shortened by 6 bases and J by 7 bases, with 16 bases between the two germline ends. This CDR3 has 15 residues. The germline V gene encodes CDR1 MRHNA and CDR2 SNTAGT. The CDR3 is CASRLGPWGNSPLHF. CDR3 DNA sequence: TGTGCCAGCAGACTTGGACCTTGGGGCAATTCACCCCTCCACTTT.

This clone was recorded only once. The chain recombines TRBV5-1 with TRBJ2-3; 9 bases fit TRBD2. Germline CDR1 SGHRS, CDR2 YFSETQ. V trimming: 0 bases; J trimming: 4 bases; junction bases outside the gene matches: 9. The CDR3 is 17 residues long. The CDR3 here is CASSLAPSRGGADTQYF. The CDR3 DNA is TGCGCCAGCAGCTTGGCCCCTTCGCGGGGGGGGGCAGATACGCAGTATTTT.

The chain has TRBV19 and TRBJ1-5; TRBD1 aligns across 7 bases. The CDR3 extends over 13 amino acids. The ends lost 6 bases at V and 5 bases at J; junction bases unmatched: 4. Germline values: CDR1 LNHDA, CDR2 SQIVND (reference sequence). Here the CDR3 reads CASSRGFDQPQHF. Written as DNA, the CDR3 is TGTGCCAGTAGCAGGGGGTTCGATCAGCCCCAGCATTTT.